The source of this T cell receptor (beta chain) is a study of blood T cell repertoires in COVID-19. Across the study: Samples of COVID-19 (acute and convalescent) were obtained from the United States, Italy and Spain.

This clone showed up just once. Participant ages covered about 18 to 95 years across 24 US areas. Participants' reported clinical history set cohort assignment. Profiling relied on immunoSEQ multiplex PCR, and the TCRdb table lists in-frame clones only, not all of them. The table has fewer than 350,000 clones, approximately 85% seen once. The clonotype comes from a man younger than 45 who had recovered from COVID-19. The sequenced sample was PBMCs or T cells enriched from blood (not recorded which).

The DNA for the CDR3 is TGCAGCGTCGGACAGAAAGGTCCGACTGGCTACACCTTC. It is translated as CSVGQKGPTGYTF. This chain uses TRBV29-1 with TRBJ1-2, with D possibly being TRBD1 (6 bases). Germline values: CDR1 SQVTM, CDR2 ANQGSEA. The CDR3 length is 13 residues. Trimming shortened V by 6 bases and J by 7 bases, and 18 bases separated the two germline ends. Full variable domain (rest looked up from reference TRBV29-1 and TRBJ1-2): SAVISQKPSRDICQRGTSLTIQCQVDSQVTMMFWYRQQPGQSLTLIATANQGSEATYESGFVIDKFPISRPNLTFSTLTVSNMSPEDSSIYLCSVGQKGPTGYTFGSGTRLTVV.